A selection of T cell receptor beta chains follows, all from one sample in a study of T cell responses to AZD1222 COVID-19 vaccine. Data came from immunoSEQ multiplex PCR; TCRdb stores just in-frame clones and leaves some out. Among roughly 100,000 clones, roughly 88% were seen once, and the ten largest hold more than 4.5%. Source: peripheral blood, taken on day 0 of AZD1222 vaccination. Receptors originate from an adult in good health. The CDR3 runs from the conserved cysteine through the conserved F or W. The D gene is left open where the match is weak. Some rows have no size entry. The others give once, few or many, or a class for an expanded clone.

-,TRBJ1-2,14,TRBD1,TRBV13,TGTGCCAGCACCCAGGGGGGGGACCCCGGTGGCTACACCTTC,CASTQGGDPGGYTF
-,TRBJ2-7,15,-,TRBV6-1,TGTGCCAGCAGTGAAATCTGGCTAGCGAAGGACGAGCAGTACTTC,CASSEIWLAKDEQYF
-,TRBJ2-7,16,-,TRBV12-5,TGTGCTAGTGGTTTGAACGCCCTCCTACAGGGCCACGAGCAGTACTTC,CASGLNALLQGHEQYF
-,TRBJ1-1,14,-,TRBV19,TGTGCCAGTAGTCTATGGACGGAAAACACTGAAGCTTTCTTT,CASSLWTENTEAFF
once,TRBJ1-2,15,-,TRBV6-6,TGTGCCAGCCGGGGAGTACTGAGTCCTAACTATGGCTACACCTTC,CASRGVLSPNYGYTF
-,TRBJ2-3,16,-,TRBV19,TGTGCCAGTAGTATAGATCTGTCCCAGCGGGCAGATACGCAGTATTTT,CASSIDLSQRADTQYF
-,TRBJ1-4,15,-,TRBV7-6,TGTGCCAGCAGCTCCGACTTTGAGGGAAATGAAAAACTGTTTTTT,CASSSDFEGNEKLFF
-,TRBJ2-1,13,-,TRBV12-3/TRBV12-4,TGTGCCAGCAGTCCCTGGGAAGACAATGAGCAGTTCTTC,CASSPWEDNEQFF
-,TRBJ2-5,14,TRBD2,TRBV19,TGTGCCAGTACCCTTAGCGGGGGAGGGGAGACCCAGTACTTC,CASTLSGGGETQYF
-,TRBJ1-1,13,TRBD1,TRBV18,TGTGCCAGCTTGGGACAGCAGAACACTGAAGCTTTCTTT,CASLGQQNTEAFF
-,TRBJ2-3,13,-,TRBV5-1,TGCGCCAGCAGCTTGGATAATGCAGATACGCAGTATTTT,CASSLDNADTQYF
-,TRBJ2-3,15,TRBD2,TRBV5-8,TGTGCCAGCAGCCTCTTCGGGGGGGCGGAAGATACGCAGTATTTT,CASSLFGGAEDTQYF
-,TRBJ1-2,13,-,TRBV3-1/TRBV3-2,TGTGCCAGCAGCCAAGTCAGTACCGGTGGCTACACCTTC,CASSQVSTGGYTF
-,TRBJ1-2,13,-,TRBV11-2,TGTGCCAGCAGCTTAGAGGGACGGTATGGCTACACCTTC,CASSLEGRYGYTF
-,TRBJ1-1,13,-,TRBV28,TGTGCCAGCAGGGGAGCAGAAAACACTGAAGCTTTCTTT,CASRGAENTEAFF
-,TRBJ1-2,11,-,TRBV12-3/TRBV12-4,TGTGCCAGCAGTTTTTACTATGGCTACACCTTC,CASSFYYGYTF
-,TRBJ1-2,15,TRBD1,TRBV5-4,TGTGCCAGCAGCTTGGCCTCAACAGGGGTTGATGGCTACACCTTC,CASSLASTGVDGYTF
-,TRBJ1-6,15,-,TRBV6-5,TGTGCCAGTTACAGGAGGAGCTCCTATAATTCACCCCTCCACTTT,CASYRRSSYNSPLHF
-,TRBJ2-7,13,-,TRBV5-5,TGTGCCAGCAGCTTGGGTTACGCCTACGAGCAGTACTTC,CASSLGYAYEQYF
-,TRBJ1-4,15,-,TRBV6-5,TGTGCCAGCAGCCCCAGCGGGGGTCCTAATGAAAAACTGTTTTTT,CASSPSGGPNEKLFF
-,TRBJ2-5,13,-,TRBV7-6,TGTGCCAGCAGGCCTCAGGGGCGGGAGACCCAGTACTTC,CASRPQGRETQYF
-,TRBJ1-2,15,TRBD1,TRBV7-9,TGTGCCAGCAGCTTAGACCCAGGGGGTAACTATGGCTACACCTTC,CASSLDPGGNYGYTF
-,TRBJ2-7,15,-,TRBV20-1,TGCAGTGCTAGTTCAGGGAGTAGAAGCCCCTACGAGCAGTACTTC,CSASSGSRSPYEQYF
-,TRBJ2-7,13,-,TRBV28,TGTGCCACCGCGGAATCAAACTCCTACGAGCAGTACTTC,CATAESNSYEQYF
-,TRBJ1-2,17,-,TRBV14,TGTGCCAGCAGCCATCGCGGGGTGAGCGTCTGGGTTAATGGCTACACCTTC,CASSHRGVSVWVNGYTF
-,TRBJ1-2,14,-,TRBV2,TGTGCCAGCAGTGAAGGGGGACTGGGCTATGGCTACACCTTC,CASSEGGLGYGYTF
-,TRBJ2-5,15,-,TRBV2,TGTGCCAGCAGTGGGGGACTCCGAGTGGGAGAGACCCAGTACTTC,CASSGGLRVGETQYF
-,TRBJ1-2,13,-,TRBV5-1,TGCGCCAGCCAATCAACGGAATTGGGTGGCTACACCTTC,CASQSTELGGYTF
-,TRBJ1-5,16,TRBD1,TRBV10-3,TGTGCCATCAGTGAGCCCATAACAGGGGGTGGACAGCCCCAGCATTTT,CAISEPITGGGQPQHF
-,TRBJ1-6,13,-,TRBV3-1/TRBV3-2,TGTGCCAGCAGCCCTTCTCGATCGTCACCCCTCCACTTT,CASSPSRSSPLHF
-,TRBJ2-1,16,-,TRBV7-3,TGTGCCAGCAGTGCCGACGGGACTTCTTCCTACAATGAGCAGTTCTTC,CASSADGTSSYNEQFF
-,TRBJ2-1,17,TRBD2,TRBV7-2,TGTGCCAGCAGCCCCCAGCGCTTAGGCGGGGGGGCCGATGAGCAGTTCTTC,CASSPQRLGGGADEQFF
-,TRBJ1-2,15,-,TRBV20-1,TGCAGTGCTAGTGTCTGGGGCCAAGCTAACTATGGCTACACCTTC,CSASVWGQANYGYTF
-,TRBJ2-5,13,-,TRBV7-7,TGTGCTAGCAGCTCGGACGCTGGGGAGACCCAGTACTTC,CASSSDAGETQYF
-,TRBJ2-7,15,-,TRBV4-2,TGTGCCAGCAGCCAACATCCGGACAACTCCTACGAGCAGTACTTC,CASSQHPDNSYEQYF
-,TRBJ1-5,14,-,TRBV14,TGTGCCAGCAGCCAAGGGGGAGTGGATCAGCCCCAGCATTTT,CASSQGGVDQPQHF
-,TRBJ2-2,17,TRBD2,TRBV4-1,TGCGCCAGCAGCCAGGGTTGGACTAGCGGGGGTATCGGGGAGCTGTTTTTT,CASSQGWTSGGIGELFF
-,TRBJ2-7,13,-,TRBV30,TGTGCCTGGAGTGGAGGCACCGCCTACGAGCAGTACTTC,CAWSGGTAYEQYF
few,TRBJ2-7,14,-,TRBV6-5,TGTGCCAGCAGTACCGGGACCTACTCTTCAGAGCAGTACTTC,CASSTGTYSSEQYF
-,TRBJ1-1,13,-,TRBV5-1,TGCGCCAGCAGCTTGGGCAGGAACACTGAAGCTTTCTTT,CASSLGRNTEAFF
-,TRBJ2-7,12,-,TRBV6-6,TGTGCCAGCAGTTACAACAGGTACGAGCAGTACTTC,CASSYNRYEQYF